These 3 T cell receptor delta chains originate from one sample sequenced in a study of gamma-delta chains in newborns, infants, children (dated by TCRdb to between 2019 and 2020). The listed sequencing device is Illumina MiSeq. Clones were re-identified by TCRdb from the public reads with CATT, and rows with the same DNA were merged. For this sample there are about 5,400 delta-chain clones; around a sixth appear just once. The leading ten clones occupy approximately 5% of the sample. Material for sequencing was blood. These receptor sequences come from a child who was a newborn, infant or young child, either healthy, febrile or measles-vaccinated (not recorded which).

The assigned J gene is TRDJ1, but the V gene is uncalled; the D call of TRDD3 is as the table states it, not checked on the DNA. The CDR3 runs to 33 residues. The CDR3 nucleotides read TGTGCTCTTGGGGAAGCGCCGCTCAAGATTCCTACACTGATTCCGGTAGCTGGTCTTACTGGGGGATACGCCGGTTTTGAATGGCTTAAACTCATCTTT. This translates into CALGEAPLKIPTLIPVAGLTGGYAGFEWLKLIF.

This clone occurred a few times. A much larger clone differs by one base, so this may be a read error. The chain combines TRDV2 with TRDJ3; 10 bases fit TRDD3. There are 19 residues in the CDR3. Germline V gene data show CDR1 as GEAIGNYY and CDR2 as EKD. Trimming took 0 bases from V and 5 from J; bases not matched to a gene: 9. DNA for the CDR3: TGTGCCTGTGACACCGTACTGGGGGATGGCCCCCGGGACACCCGACAGATGTTTTTC. It specifies CACDTVLGDGPRDTRQMFF.

This clone is judged medium-sized. The chain combines TRDV2 with TRDJ3; the D gene is possibly TRDD3 (5 bases). The V end was cut by 1 base, the J end by 0 bases, with 9 bases between. CDR1 is GEAIGNYY, CDR2 EKD, per germline. The CDR3 totals 17 residues. The CDR3 region is CACDTGWSSWDTRQMFF. The CDR3 nucleotides are TGTGCCTGTGACACGGGATGGAGCTCCTGGGACACCCGACAGATGTTTTTC.